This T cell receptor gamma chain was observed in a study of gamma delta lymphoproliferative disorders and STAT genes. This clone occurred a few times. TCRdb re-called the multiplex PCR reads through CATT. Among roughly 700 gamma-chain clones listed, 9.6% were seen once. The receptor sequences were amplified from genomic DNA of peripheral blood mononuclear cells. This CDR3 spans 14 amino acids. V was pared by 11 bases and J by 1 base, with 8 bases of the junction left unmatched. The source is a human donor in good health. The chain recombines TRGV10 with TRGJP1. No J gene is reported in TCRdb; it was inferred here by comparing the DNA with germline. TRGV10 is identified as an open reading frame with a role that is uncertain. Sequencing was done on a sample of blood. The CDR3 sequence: CAAGVFTTGWFKIF. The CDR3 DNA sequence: TGTGCTGCGGGGGTTTTTACCACTGGTTGGTTCAAGATATTT.